The source of this TCR beta chain is a study of OX40 agonist ivuxolimab in advanced cancers. At the level of the study: People in dose escalation had one of these cancers: hepatocellular carcinoma, melanoma, renal cell or head and neck cancer.

This CDR3 is built from 13 residues. From germline, CDR1 is LNHDA and CDR2 SQIVND (reference sequence). Deletions cut 3 bases from V and 5 bases from J, with 7 bases between. Repertoires were generated with immunoSEQ multiplex PCR, while TCRdb's copy carries only in-frame clones and drops some. The sample records tens of thousands of clones, 90% being singletons. The specimen was CD4+ or CD8+ T cells sorted from blood, collected in a trial of the OX40 agonist ivuxolimab. The clonotype originates from an adult with an advanced solid tumor such as melanoma, head and neck, liver or kidney cancer. The chain uses TRBV19 and TRBJ2-2; D is unclear. CDR3 nucleotides: TGTGCCAGTAGTATTTTCCCGACCGGGGAGCTGTTTTTT. It codes for CASSIFPTGELFF.